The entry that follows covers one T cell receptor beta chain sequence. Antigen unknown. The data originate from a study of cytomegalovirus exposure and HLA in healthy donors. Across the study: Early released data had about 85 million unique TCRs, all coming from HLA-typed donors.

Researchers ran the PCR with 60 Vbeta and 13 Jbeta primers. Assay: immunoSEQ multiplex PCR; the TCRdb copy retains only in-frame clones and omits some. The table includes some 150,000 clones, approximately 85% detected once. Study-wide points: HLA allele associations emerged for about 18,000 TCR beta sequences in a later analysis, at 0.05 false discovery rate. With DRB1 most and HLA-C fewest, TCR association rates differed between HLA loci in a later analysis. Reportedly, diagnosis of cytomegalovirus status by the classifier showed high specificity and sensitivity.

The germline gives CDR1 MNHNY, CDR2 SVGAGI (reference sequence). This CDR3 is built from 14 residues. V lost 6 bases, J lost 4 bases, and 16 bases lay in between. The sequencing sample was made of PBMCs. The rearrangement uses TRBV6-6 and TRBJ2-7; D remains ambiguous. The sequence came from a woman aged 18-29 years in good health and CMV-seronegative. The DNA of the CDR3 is TGTGCCAGCAGACCCCCCGGGTCTACTTACGAGCAGTACTTC. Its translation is CASRPPGSTYEQYF.